Listed below are T cell receptor beta chains from one sample, sequenced in a study of OX40 agonist ivuxolimab in advanced cancers. Produced via immunoSEQ multiplex PCR; TCRdb's table is partial and in-frame only. The repertoire consists of approximately 59,000 clones, with approximately 78% occurring once and the leading ten covering about 0.74%. The sequencing here drew on CD4+ or CD8+ T cells sorted from blood, taken in a trial of the OX40 agonist ivuxolimab. The receptors stem from an adult with an advanced solid tumor such as melanoma, head and neck, liver or kidney cancer. The conserved cysteine and the conserved F or W are not part of the CDR3 here. Each record gives: D gene, V gene, J gene, CDR3 length, clone size, CDR3 protein. A D gene is named only where the DNA matches it firmly. A row's size may be missing; if present it is once, few, many or a size class.

D: TRBD2
V: TRBV6-5
J: TRBJ2-3
length: 14
size: -
CDR3: ASSYSSGGAPDTQY

D: TRBD1
V: TRBV19
J: TRBJ1-5
length: 14
size: few
CDR3: ASNQGTGANNQPQH

D: -
V: TRBV12-5
J: TRBJ1-5
length: 9
size: -
CDR3: ASGLVQPQH

D: -
V: TRBV5-8
J: TRBJ1-5
length: 13
size: -
CDR3: ASSFRRTGNQPQH

D: -
V: TRBV18
J: TRBJ1-6
length: 12
size: few
CDR3: ASSPTDSNSPLH

D: TRBD1
V: TRBV7-9
J: TRBJ2-5
length: 12
size: -
CDR3: ASSATGVSETQY

D: TRBD1
V: TRBV5-1
J: TRBJ2-7
length: 16
size: -
CDR3: ASSINPPGTGRTYEQY

D: TRBD2
V: TRBV7-6
J: TRBJ2-3
length: 13
size: -
CDR3: ASRVAGGPTDTQY

D: -
V: TRBV25-1
J: TRBJ2-7
length: 11
size: -
CDR3: ASSAPGAYEQY

D: -
V: TRBV7-3
J: TRBJ1-5
length: 8
size: -
CDR3: ANDSGPQH

D: TRBD1
V: TRBV4-1
J: TRBJ1-3
length: 18
size: -
CDR3: ASSQDRGRMRKNSGNTIY

D: -
V: TRBV19
J: TRBJ1-3
length: 14
size: -
CDR3: ASSAAPTGSGNTIY

D: -
V: TRBV5-1
J: TRBJ2-5
length: 11
size: once
CDR3: ASSLGGSGTQY

D: -
V: TRBV5-1
J: TRBJ2-2
length: 13
size: -
CDR3: ASSLEETLTGELF

D: -
V: TRBV5-1
J: TRBJ2-3
length: 11
size: -
CDR3: ASSPAGTDTQY

D: TRBD1
V: TRBV28
J: TRBJ1-1
length: 18
size: -
CDR3: ASSLDRERDSGLPGTEAF

D: TRBD1
V: TRBV11-3
J: TRBJ2-7
length: 15
size: -
CDR3: ASSSGTGRGPSYEQY

D: -
V: TRBV4-2
J: TRBJ2-3
length: 11
size: -
CDR3: ASSPATQNTQY

D: -
V: TRBV5-1
J: TRBJ2-2
length: 14
size: -
CDR3: ASNPDGATNTGELF

D: TRBD1
V: TRBV29-1
J: TRBJ1-1
length: 10
size: -
CDR3: SGGTGNTEAF

D: TRBD2
V: TRBV5-1
J: TRBJ2-1
length: 16
size: -
CDR3: ASSSGLAGGPVYNEQF

D: TRBD1
V: TRBV5-1
J: TRBJ1-2
length: 13
size: once
CDR3: ASSLVAPRGDGYT

D: TRBD2
V: TRBV19
J: TRBJ2-4
length: 16
size: few
CDR3: ASSPGLAGPLAKNIQY

D: -
V: TRBV9
J: TRBJ1-2
length: 12
size: -
CDR3: ASSVDRGSYGYT

D: -
V: TRBV2
J: TRBJ1-4
length: 10
size: -
CDR3: ASRPDSRLLF

D: TRBD1
V: TRBV6-5
J: TRBJ1-3
length: 12
size: -
CDR3: ASRDRRPGNTIY

D: -
V: TRBV6-5
J: TRBJ1-3
length: 12
size: -
CDR3: ASSRDRNGNTIY

D: TRBD1
V: TRBV5-4
J: TRBJ1-2
length: 12
size: -
CDR3: ASSFQWQGEGYT

D: -
V: TRBV7-9
J: TRBJ1-6
length: 11
size: few
CDR3: ASSLANNSPLH

D: -
V: TRBV7-8
J: TRBJ1-4
length: 12
size: -
CDR3: ASSLGRINEKLF

D: -
V: TRBV5-1
J: TRBJ2-7
length: 13
size: -
CDR3: ASSLSGGTPYEQY

D: -
V: TRBV4-2
J: TRBJ1-6
length: 14
size: few
CDR3: ASSQVGGARNSPLH

D: -
V: TRBV5-1
J: TRBJ1-4
length: 14
size: -
CDR3: ASSLGIGGTNEKLF

D: -
V: TRBV19
J: TRBJ1-5
length: 13
size: -
CDR3: ASTRGGTSNQPQH

D: TRBD2
V: TRBV9
J: TRBJ2-2
length: 14
size: once
CDR3: ASSVRLATNTGELF

D: -
V: TRBV5-1
J: TRBJ2-2
length: 12
size: -
CDR3: ASSPQGNTGELF